Below, 10 T cell receptor beta chains from the same sample are listed, as sequenced in a study of identical twins. TCRdb independently ran MiXCR on the 5' RACE reads; one entry per CDR3 protein. The sample comprises some 320,000 distinct CDR3 sequences, 12% of which are singletons, and just over 7% rests with the top ten. The same data also contributed to another study, on yellow fever vaccine responses in identical twins.

Sequencing was performed on CD8+ T cells sorted from blood. These receptor sequences come from a woman under 30 in good health.

This clonotype was seen a few times. The gene calls are TRBV7-9 and TRBJ2-2, with TRBD2 matching over 11 bases. Germline CDR1 is SEHNR and CDR2 is FQNEAQ (reference sequence). The trim removed 5 bases at V and 7 bases at J, leaving 9 bases unmatched. The length of the CDR3 is 16 residues. The CDR3 nucleotides are TGTGCCAGCAGCCCTACTAGCGGGAGATCGGGCGGGGAGCTGTTTTTT. Amino acids: CASSPTSGRSGGELFF.

This clonotype was seen more than once but under ten times. The chain joins TRBV7-6 to TRBJ2-1; 12 bases line up with TRBD2. Germline V CDR1 and CDR2: SGHVS, FNYEAQ. V trimming: 1 base; J trimming: 4 bases; junction bases outside the gene matches: 17. CDR3 size: 21 residues. The CDR3 DNA is TGTGCCAGCAGCTTAGTAGGGGAGACTAGCGGGGGTTGGGGGCATTACAATGAGCAGTTCTTC. This encodes CASSLVGETSGGWGHYNEQFF.

The rearrangement uses TRBV15 and TRBJ2-1, with D uncertain. Germline-derived CDR1 and CDR2 are LNHNV and YYDKDF (reference sequence). This CDR3 is 15 amino acids long. Trimming pared 6 bases from V and 3 bases from J, leaving 15 bases between. CDR3 in amino acids: CATSRPLGSYNEQFF. In nucleotides, the CDR3 is TGTGCCACCAGTAGGCCTTTGGGCAGCTACAATGAGCAGTTCTTC.

This chain links TRBV6-4 with TRBJ2-1; D is ambiguous. Germline V lookup: CDR1 MRHNA, CDR2 SNTAGT. The CDR3 has 11 residues. Between the trimmed V and J ends, which lost 7 bases and 8 bases, there was a span of 9 bases. The CDR3, as DNA: TGTGCCAGCATTGGGTCGGATGAGCAGTTCTTC. As protein: CASIGSDEQFF.

This clonotype appeared many times. The CDR3 bases are TGTGCCAGCCCAGAAGGTCCGGCGCCGAGCACAGATACGCAGTATTTT. Translation gives CASPEGPAPSTDTQYF. The gene calls are TRBV2 and TRBJ2-3; D remains unclear. V lost 8 bases to trimming and J lost 0 bases, with 18 bases between them. This CDR3 region has 16 residues. The germline CDR1 and CDR2 sequences are SNHLY and FYNNEI.

The CDR3, as DNA: TGTGCCAGCAGTCGCCCCCGGGATACGCAGTATTTT. Protein: CASSRPRDTQYF. The V call is TRBV27, the J call TRBJ2-3; D ambiguous. The V gene's germline CDR1 is MNHEY and CDR2 SMNVEV (reference sequence). The ends were cut back, 5 bases at V and 6 bases at J, with 9 bases in the middle. The CDR3 consists of 12 residues.

This clonotype occurred a few times. As DNA, the CDR3 is TGTGCCAGCAGTTACTCGGCGGGCACTGAAGCTTTCTTT. Amino acid sequence: CASSYSAGTEAFF. The V gene is TRBV6-6, the J gene TRBJ1-1; D gene uncertain. Germline V gene sequence: CDR1 MNHNY, CDR2 SVGAGI (reference sequence). The germline V and J ends were trimmed by 0 bases and 4 bases, with 6 bases remaining between them. The CDR3 has 13 residues.

In its sample, this clonotype was seen many times. CDR3 bases: TGTGCCAGCAGTTTTGGAGCCCGTGAAGCTTTCTTT. This codes for CASSFGAREAFF. The gene calls are TRBV12-3 or TRBV12-4 and TRBJ1-1; D unresolved. V gave up 3 bases and J gave up 7 bases, with 9 bases separating them. CDR3 length: 12 amino acids.

This clonotype has ten or more counts. The chain links TRBV20-1 to TRBJ1-3, with a tentative D call TRBD1 (5 bases). The CDR3 consists of 13 residues. The V gene's germline CDR1 is DFQATT and CDR2 SNEGSKA (reference sequence). The CDR3 is CKSGWLTGNTIYF. The CDR3 coding sequence is TGCAAGTCAGGGTGGTTGACTGGAAACACCATATATTTT.

The chain combines TRBV5-6 with TRBJ2-5; possibly TRBD2 for D (6 bases). There are 16 residues in the CDR3. Germline CDR1 is SGHDT and CDR2 is YYEEEE. V gave up 1 base and J gave up 3 bases, with 16 bases separating them. The CDR3 DNA reads as TGTGCCAGCAGCTTGATCGGGGGTTCGTCGAAAGAGACCCAGTACTTC. This gives the protein CASSLIGGSSKETQYF. The full variable domain, in which reference TRBV5-6 and TRBJ2-5 provide the parts outside the CDR3, is DAGVTQSPTHLIKTRGQQVTLRCSPKSGHDTVSWYQQALGQGPQFIFQYYEEEERQRGNFPDRFSGHQFPNYSSELNVNALLLGDSALYLCASSLIGGSSKETQYFGPGTRLLVL.